Shown below are 9 T cell receptor beta chains from a single sample sequenced in a study of T cells in Graves' hyperthyroidism and ophthalmopathy. Researchers amplified the TCR beta CDR3 regions from RNA transcripts. First-round RT-PCR with HTBI primers amplified the TCR CDR3 region. MiXCR, applied by TCRdb to the multiplex PCR reads, yields one record per CDR3 protein. This table has 640,000 or so distinct CDR3 sequences, 13% to 15% appearing once. Material: blood. The origin of the receptors is a woman aged 18-30 years with Graves' ophthalmopathy.

This clonotype was counted a few times. This may come from a read error, since a much larger clone is one base off. The chain employs TRBV6-1 and TRBJ1-2, with 7 bases identical to TRBD1. The CDR3 contains 16 residues. The ends lost 6 bases at V and 3 bases at J; junction bases unmatched: 13. Germline loops: CDR1 MNHNS, CDR2 SASEGT. The CDR3 sequence is CASRAGTVSSDYGYTF. The CDR3 coding sequence is TGTGCCAGCAGGGCCGGGACAGTGTCATCCGACTATGGCTACACCTTC.

J is TRBJ1-4 and V is TRBV12-3 or TRBV12-4; no definite D call. The CDR3 extends over 14 amino acids. V lost 3 bases and J 11 bases, leaving 16 bases between the germline ends. CDR3 DNA: TGTGCCAGCAGTTTGGCGGGTCCTCACGGGAAACTGTTTTTT. It encodes CASSLAGPHGKLFF.

At least ten counts were recorded for this clonotype. The rearrangement links TRBV7-9 to TRBJ2-2; 10 bases line up with TRBD1. Looked up from germline, CDR1 is SEHNR and CDR2 is FQNEAQ (reference sequence). V gave up 6 bases and J gave up 4 bases; unmatched junction bases: 8. This CDR3 spans 16 amino acids. CDR3 residues: CASRPRDRGFTGELFF. The CDR3 nucleotides read TGTGCCAGCAGACCGCGGGACAGGGGTTTCACCGGGGAGCTGTTTTTT.

This clonotype came up a few times. V is TRBV19 and J is TRBJ2-1, with unresolved D. The germline gives CDR1 LNHDA, CDR2 SQIVND (reference sequence). The V and J ends lost 7 bases and 0 bases respectively, with 13 bases between them. The CDR3 sequence is 15 residues long. This CDR3 is CASTLVSSSYNEQFF. The CDR3 region has the DNA TGTGCCAGTACCCTTGTCAGCTCCTCCTACAATGAGCAGTTCTTC.

The genes are TRBV20-1 and TRBJ1-5; TRBD1 agrees at 8 bases. Looked up from germline, CDR1 is DFQATT and CDR2 is SNEGSKA (reference sequence). The CDR3 has 16 amino acids. The junction had 12 bases not matched to a gene; V was cut back by 4 bases and J by 4 bases. CDR3 nucleotide sequence: TGCAGTGCTACCCCACCAGGGGGCTGGGGAAATCAGCCCCAGCATTTT. Translated, it gives CSATPPGGWGNQPQHF.

In its sample, this clonotype was seen a few times. The chain joins TRBV4-1 to TRBJ2-5, with 9 bases identical to TRBD2. Germline CDR1 MGHRA, CDR2 YSYEKL. This CDR3 contains 16 residues. V gave up 2 bases and J gave up 3 bases; unmatched junction bases: 7. In nucleotides, the CDR3 is TGCGCCAGCAGCCAATTGGGTAGCGGGAGCAAAGAGACCCAGTACTTC. Encoded protein: CASSQLGSGSKETQYF.

Points on this clonotype: A much larger clone lies a single base off, so this may be a read error. This is likely a read error, given that the CDR3 carries no conserved phenylalanine or tryptophan at its end. The gene calls are TRBV11-2 and TRBJ1-4, with no clear D. V lost 6 bases to trimming and J lost 4 bases, with 12 bases between them. This CDR3 is 14 amino acids long. The germline gives CDR1 SGHAT, CDR2 FQNNGV. The CDR3 is CASRRTGINEKLFL. In nucleotides, the CDR3 is TGTGCCAGCAGACGGACGGGGATTAATGAAAAACTGTTTCTT.

V usage is TRBV7-2 and J usage is TRBJ1-1; tentative D call: TRBD1 (5 bases). V was cut by 1 base and J by 0 bases, with 12 bases left in between. The CDR3 extends over 16 amino acids. CDR1 and CDR2 from the germline V gene are SGHTA and FQGNSA. CDR3 sequence reads: CASSLVPGRMNTEAFF. The CDR3 DNA is TGTGCCAGCAGCTTAGTGCCAGGGAGAATGAACACTGAAGCTTTCTTT.

This clonotype was counted many times. The chain uses TRBV27 and TRBJ2-5; 9 positions agree with TRBD1. In germline, CDR1 is MNHEY, CDR2 SMNVEV (reference sequence). V shed 2 bases, J shed 4 bases, and the junction held 11 bases outside the gene matches. CDR3 length: 17 amino acids. The CDR3: CASSLTLTGGGGETQYF. As DNA, the CDR3 is TGTGCCAGCAGTTTAACACTTACAGGGGGCGGGGGAGAGACCCAGTACTTC.